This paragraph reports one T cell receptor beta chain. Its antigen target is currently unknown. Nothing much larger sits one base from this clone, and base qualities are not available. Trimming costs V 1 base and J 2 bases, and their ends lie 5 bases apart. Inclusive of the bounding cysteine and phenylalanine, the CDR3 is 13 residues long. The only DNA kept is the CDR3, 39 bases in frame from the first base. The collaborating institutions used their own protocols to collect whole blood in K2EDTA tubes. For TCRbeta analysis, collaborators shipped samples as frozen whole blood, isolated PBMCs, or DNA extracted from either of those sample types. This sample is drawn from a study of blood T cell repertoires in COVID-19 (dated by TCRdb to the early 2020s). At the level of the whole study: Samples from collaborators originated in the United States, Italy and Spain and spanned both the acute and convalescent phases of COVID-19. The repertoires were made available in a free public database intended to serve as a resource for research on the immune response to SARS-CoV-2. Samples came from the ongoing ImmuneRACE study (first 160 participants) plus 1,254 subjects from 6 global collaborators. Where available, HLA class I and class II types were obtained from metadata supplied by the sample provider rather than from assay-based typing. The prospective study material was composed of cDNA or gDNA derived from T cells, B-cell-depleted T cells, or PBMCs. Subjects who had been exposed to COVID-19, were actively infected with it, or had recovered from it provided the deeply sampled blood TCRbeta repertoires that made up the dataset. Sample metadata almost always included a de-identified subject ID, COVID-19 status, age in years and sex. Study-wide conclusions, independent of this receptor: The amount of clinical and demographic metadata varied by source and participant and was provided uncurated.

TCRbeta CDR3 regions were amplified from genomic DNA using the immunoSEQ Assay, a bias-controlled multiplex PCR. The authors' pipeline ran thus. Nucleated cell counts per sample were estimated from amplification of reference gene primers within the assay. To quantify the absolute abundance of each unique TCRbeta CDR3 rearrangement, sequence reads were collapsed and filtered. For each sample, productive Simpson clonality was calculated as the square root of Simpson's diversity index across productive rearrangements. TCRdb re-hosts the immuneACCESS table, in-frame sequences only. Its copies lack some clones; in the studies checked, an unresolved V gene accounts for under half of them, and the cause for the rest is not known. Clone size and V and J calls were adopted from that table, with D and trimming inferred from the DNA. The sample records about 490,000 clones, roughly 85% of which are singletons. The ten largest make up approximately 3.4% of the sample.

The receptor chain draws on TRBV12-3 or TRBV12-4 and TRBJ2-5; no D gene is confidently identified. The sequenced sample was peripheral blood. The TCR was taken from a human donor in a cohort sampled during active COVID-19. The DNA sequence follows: TGTGCCAGCAGTTTAGACTGGCAAGAGACCCAGTACTTC. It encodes CASSLDWQETQYF.